This TCR beta chain was found in a study of radiation and T cells in renal cell carcinoma. Time point here: baseline pretreatment blood. Treatment in this sample: 15 Gy SBRT to primary tumor, nephrectomy 4 weeks later. Using immunoSEQ multiplex PCR, the repertoire was profiled, and TCRdb retains in-frame clones only, with some absent. The repertoire has some 100,000 clones, 82% of them found once; the top ten carry 5% to 6.5%. The material sequenced was blood, taken from a patient whose treatment included radiotherapy and nephrectomy. This receptor was obtained from a man aged 60 to 75 with renal cell carcinoma.

This CDR3 is CASSHGAGSRNTEAFF. The CDR3 coding sequence is TGCGCCAGCAGCCATGGGGCCGGGAGCCGGAACACTGAAGCTTTCTTT. V and J are TRBV4-1 and TRBJ1-1; weak D call: TRBD1 (5 bases). Germline values: CDR1 MGHRA, CDR2 YSYEKL. This CDR3 comprises 16 residues. V was shortened by 3 bases and J by 1 base, with 15 bases between the two germline ends.